This TCR beta chain was observed in a study of blood T cell repertoires in COVID-19. CDR1 and CDR2 (germline): KGHDR, SFDVKD. Trimming stripped 3 bases from V and 8 bases from J, with 16 bases between. The CDR3 is made up of 15 amino acids. Assay used: immunoSEQ multiplex PCR; TCRdb lists only in-frame clones, some missing. The top ten clones hold nearly 9% of a sample with some 260,000 clones, about 80% of them seen once. The receptor's source is a man of 80 years or more with acute or convalescent COVID-19. This chain uses TRBV24-1 with TRBJ2-1; perhaps TRBD2 as D (5 bases). Material for sequencing was peripheral blood. CDR3 sequence: CATSDPGPTRDEQFF. In DNA, the CDR3 is TGTGCCACCAGTGATCCTGGGCCGACGAGGGATGAGCAGTTCTTC.